One and the same sample provided the 27 T cell receptor beta chains below, sequenced in a study of early T cells in non-severe SARS-CoV-2 infection. One entry per CDR3 protein results from TCRdb running MiXCR on the 5' RACE reads. Counted here are about 39,000 distinct CDR3 sequences, around 4.5% occurring once; the ten biggest clones make up approximately 4.8%. The sequenced sample was whole blood. The receptors were gathered from an adult who was a healthcare worker with PCR-confirmed SARS-CoV-2 infection or an uninfected control (not recorded which).

This clonotype was observed a few times. The J gene is TRBJ2-6, the V gene TRBV5-1; 8 nucleotides line up with TRBD1. V lost 4 bases to trimming and J lost 0 bases; unmatched junction nucleotides: 6. CDR1 is SGHRS, CDR2 YFSETQ, per germline. The CDR3 runs 17 residues. This chain's CDR3 is CASSGGTGGSGANVLTF. The CDR3 DNA is TGCGCCAGCAGCGGGGGGACAGGAGGCTCTGGGGCCAACGTCCTGACTTTC.

This clonotype was counted many times. The gene calls are TRBV11-2 and TRBJ2-2, with 7 bases fitting TRBD1. J lost 6 bases, V lost 1 base, and 8 bases had no gene match. Germline V gene sequence: CDR1 SGHAT, CDR2 FQNNGV. The CDR3 extends over 16 amino acids. Here the CDR3 reads CASSLGTGTASGELFF. The CDR3 region has the DNA TGTGCCAGCAGCTTAGGGACCGGGACAGCCTCCGGGGAGCTGTTTTTT.

The sample holds many counts of this clonotype. J is TRBJ2-1 and V is TRBV7-9, with TRBD2 matching over 10 bases. Germline CDR1 and CDR2: SEHNR and FQNEAQ (reference sequence). The CDR3 is 18 amino acids. J was trimmed by 6 bases and V by 3 bases; bases with no gene match: 14. The CDR3 is CASSFPPRLAGATNEQFF. The DNA of the CDR3 is TGTGCCAGCAGCTTTCCTCCTCGCCTAGCGGGAGCGACCAATGAGCAGTTCTTC.

This clonotype turned up a few times. CDR3 sequence (DNA): TGTGCCAGCAGACCCATGGATTCCAAAAACATTCAGTACTTC. Translated: CASRPMDSKNIQYF. The chain combines TRBV6-2 or TRBV6-3 with TRBJ2-4; D is undetermined. The V end was cut by 6 bases, the J end by 2 bases, with 11 bases between. This CDR3 region has 14 residues. In germline, CDR1 is MNHEY, CDR2 SVGEGT.

This clonotype was counted a few times. The chain employs TRBV18 and TRBJ1-1; D ambiguous. The CDR3 is 15 amino acids. Germline V lookup: CDR1 KGHSH, CDR2 LQKENI. Trimming took off 6 bases at V and 0 bases at J, with 14 bases between the two ends. The CDR3 coding sequence is TGTGCCAGCTCCGCCGATAGAGGGCTGAACACTGAAGCTTTCTTT. It translates to CASSADRGLNTEAFF.

V gene TRBV20-1 combines with J gene TRBJ1-6, with 7 nucleotides matching TRBD1. Germline assignment: CDR1 DFQATT and CDR2 SNEGSKA (reference sequence). Trimming at V came to 0 bases and at J to 3 bases, leaving 5 bases not matched to a gene. CDR3 length: 16 residues. The CDR3 sequence is CSARDGQARYNSPLHF. The CDR3 coding sequence is TGCAGTGCTAGAGATGGACAGGCTCGCTATAATTCACCCCTCCACTTT.

This clonotype was observed at least ten times. V usage is TRBV6-5 and J usage is TRBJ1-6; a weak D match, TRBD1 (5 bases). The CDR3 runs 14 residues. V gave up 6 bases and J gave up 12 bases, with 18 bases separating them. Germline-derived CDR1 and CDR2 are MNHEY and SVGAGI. CDR3 loop: CASRQTVPIQPLHF. CDR3 in DNA: TGTGCCAGCAGGCAGACAGTTCCAATTCAACCCCTCCACTTT.

Judged by abundance, this clonotype is medium-sized (0.01 to 0.1%). This chain uses TRBV6-1 with TRBJ2-3; TRBD1 matches 11 bases. This CDR3 has 16 amino acids. Germline trimming cut 6 bases from V and 0 bases from J; bases unmatched to any gene: 5. Looked up from germline, CDR1 is MNHNS and CDR2 is SASEGT. CDR3 loop: CASRGQGVASTDTQYF. The CDR3, as DNA: TGTGCCAGCAGGGGACAGGGGGTAGCTAGCACAGATACGCAGTATTTT.

This clonotype was detected ten times or more. The chain uses TRBV10-1 and TRBJ2-7; tentative D call: TRBD2 (6 bases). V was shortened by 5 bases and J by 2 bases, with 19 bases between the two germline ends. CDR1 WNHNN and CDR2 SYGVQD come from the germline V gene (reference sequence). CDR3 size: 16 residues. CDR3 nucleotide sequence: TGCGCCAGCAGTACTACCCGAGCGGGTTCGGCCTACGAGCAGTACTTC. Protein product: CASSTTRAGSAYEQYF.

This clonotype was detected many times. The chain has TRBV11-2 and TRBJ2-7; tentative D call: TRBD1 (7 bases). The germline CDR1 and CDR2 sequences are SGHAT and FQNNGV. The ends were cut back, 3 bases at V and 1 base at J, with 13 bases in the middle. This CDR3 comprises 15 residues. This CDR3 is CASSFLEGASYEQYF. The CDR3 DNA is TGTGCCAGCAGCTTCCTGGAGGGGGCTTCCTACGAGCAGTACTTC.

This clonotype appeared many times. The rearrangement uses TRBV6-2 or TRBV6-3 and TRBJ1-1; D gene unclear. Germline CDR1 reads MNHEY; CDR2 reads SVGEGT. CDR3 length equals 14 residues. The germline V and J ends were trimmed by 5 bases and 3 bases, with 13 bases remaining between them. CDR3 sequence reads: CASSQIPQYTEAFF. CDR3 DNA: TGTGCCAGCAGTCAAATCCCCCAATACACTGAAGCTTTCTTT.

This chain links TRBV5-1 with TRBJ1-5; no clear D gene. The V gene's germline CDR1 is SGHRS and CDR2 YFSETQ. This CDR3 region has 15 residues. V was shortened by 2 bases and J by 1 base, with 10 bases between the two germline ends. The CDR3, as DNA: TGCGCCAGCAGCTTTGGGGATGGCAGCAATCAGCCCCAGCATTTT. Its protein product is CASSFGDGSNQPQHF. Full variable domain (outside the CDR3, taken from reference TRBV5-1 and TRBJ1-5): KAGVTQTPRYLIKTRGQQVTLSCSPISGHRSVSWYQQTPGQGLQFLFEYFSETQRNKGNFPGRFSGRQFSNSRSEMNVSTLELGDSALYLCASSFGDGSNQPQHFGDGTRLSIL.

There are a few counts of this clonotype. The chain joins TRBV29-1 to TRBJ2-5; TRBD2 aligns across 9 bases. CDR1 and CDR2 from the germline V gene are SQVTM and ANQGSEA. The V and J ends lost 4 bases and 4 bases, in that order; junction bases with no gene match: 4. This CDR3 contains 13 residues. CDR3 DNA: TGCAGCGTTGGGACTAGCGCGGGAGAGACCCAGTACTTC. Amino acid sequence: CSVGTSAGETQYF. Full variable domain (missing parts from reference TRBV29-1 and TRBJ2-5): SAVISQKPSRDICQRGTSLTIQCQVDSQVTMMFWYRQQPGQSLTLIATANQGSEATYESGFVIDKFPISRPNLTFSTLTVSNMSPEDSSIYLCSVGTSAGETQYFGPGTRLLVL.

This clonotype was seen at least ten times. Here the CDR3 DNA reads TGTGCCAGCAGCCCCTCGCTAGCCTACGAGCAGTACTTC. This encodes CASSPSLAYEQYF. This chain joins TRBV28 and TRBJ2-7; D unresolved. Looked up from germline, CDR1 is MDHEN and CDR2 is SYDVKM. V shed 6 bases and J shed 2 bases, with 11 bases lying between them. This CDR3 is built from 13 residues.

The CDR3 region is CASSSTREKLFF. The CDR3 DNA reads as TGTGCCAGCAGCTCAACCAGGGAAAAACTGTTTTTT. The V call is TRBV7-9, the J call TRBJ1-4; no clear D gene. This CDR3 has 12 amino acids. V dropped 4 bases and J dropped 8 bases, with 8 bases sitting between them. Germline values: CDR1 SEHNR, CDR2 FQNEAQ (reference sequence).

This clonotype was observed a handful of times. This may stem from a read error, because a much larger clone lies one nucleotide away. This chain joins TRBV7-2 and TRBJ2-1, with 7 nucleotides matching TRBD2. Germline CDR1 is SGHTA and CDR2 is FQGNSA. The V gene end was trimmed by 0 bases and the J gene end by 7 bases; junction bases not matched to a gene: 0. The length of the CDR3 is 13 residues. The CDR3 nucleotides read TGTGCCAGCAGCTTAGCGCGGGGGAATGAGCAGTTCTTC. Translation: CASSLARGNEQFF.

This clonotype showed up just a few times. The chain has TRBV18 and TRBJ1-3; 11 bases are shared with TRBD1. Germline CDR1 reads KGHSH; CDR2 reads LQKENI. The CDR3 has 19 amino acids. The junction had 12 bases not matched to a gene; V was cut back by 3 bases and J by 2 bases. The CDR3 here is CASSPIWTGGEPTGNTIYF. The CDR3 region has the DNA TGTGCCAGCTCACCGATCTGGACAGGGGGCGAACCCACTGGAAACACCATATATTTT. Looking up the rest from reference TRBV18 and TRBJ1-3 gives the full variable domain: NAGVMQNPRHLVRRRGQEARLRCSPMKGHSHVYWYRQLPEEGLKFMVYLQKENIIDESGMPKERFSAEFPKEGPSILRIQQVVRGDSAAYFCASSPIWTGGEPTGNTIYFGEGSWLTVV.

This clonotype was found many times. The chain uses TRBV28 and TRBJ1-1, with D tentatively TRBD1 (5 bases). The V end lost 6 bases, the J end lost 8 bases, and 19 bases lay between the germline ends. The CDR3 has 14 amino acids. CDR1 is MDHEN and CDR2 is SYDVKM in the germline V gene. The CDR3 region has the DNA TGTGCCAGCAGCCCCCCCCACACGGGACGGGAAGCTTTCTTT. Translating it yields CASSPPHTGREAFF.

This rearrangement joins TRBV11-2 to TRBJ2-1; D is perhaps TRBD2 (6 bases). This CDR3 comprises 13 residues. Germline lookup yields CDR1 SGHAT and CDR2 FQNNGV. The ends were cut back, 3 bases at V and 10 bases at J, with 13 bases in the middle. The CDR3: CASSFPGAREQFF. CDR3 bases: TGTGCCAGCAGCTTCCCGGGAGCAAGAGAGCAGTTCTTC. Together with reference TRBV11-2 and TRBJ2-1, the CDR3 gives the full variable domain: EAGVAQSPRYKIIEKRQSVAFWCNPISGHATLYWYQQILGQGPKLLIQFQNNGVVDDSQLPKDRFSAERLKGVDSTLKIQPAKLEDSAVYLCASSFPGAREQFFGPGTRLTVL.

This clonotype was detected a few times. The J gene is TRBJ1-5, the V gene TRBV30; TRBD1 might be the D (6 bases). Germline V CDR1 and CDR2: GTSNPN, SVGIG (reference sequence). The CDR3 extends over 14 amino acids. The germline V and J ends were trimmed by 3 bases and 6 bases, with 15 bases remaining between them. The CDR3 region is CAWSTMGAGQPQHF. The CDR3 nucleotides read TGTGCCTGGAGCACAATGGGGGCAGGTCAGCCCCAGCATTTT.

In this sample, this clonotype turned up a few times. The V call is TRBV6-6, the J call TRBJ2-2; 7 bases line up with TRBD1. Germline-derived CDR1 and CDR2 are MNHNY and SVGAGI (reference sequence). The CDR3 spans 13 residues. The V gene end was trimmed by 6 bases and the J gene end by 7 bases; junction bases not matched to a gene: 5. CDR3 protein: CASRPGQVGELFF. In DNA, the CDR3 is TGTGCCAGCAGACCCGGACAGGTCGGGGAGCTGTTTTTT.

The V gene is TRBV5-4, the J gene TRBJ2-1, with 9 bases matching TRBD2. The CDR3 length is 15 residues. Per the germline V gene, CDR1 is SGHNT and CDR2 is YYREEE (reference sequence). V was pared by 3 bases and J by 6 bases, with 7 bases of the junction left unmatched. The CDR3 is CASSYEREVGNEQFF. The CDR3 nucleotides are TGTGCCAGCAGCTATGAGCGGGAGGTGGGCAATGAGCAGTTCTTC.

This clonotype has a count of ten or more. The chain links TRBV6-2 or TRBV6-3 to TRBJ2-1; 12 bases are a match to TRBD2. Germline assignment: CDR1 MNHEY and CDR2 SVGEGT. The CDR3 is 16 residues long. V gave up 5 bases and J gave up 6 bases; unmatched junction bases: 8. For the CDR3, the DNA is TGTGCCAGCAGTCCCTTGACTAGCGGGGGACCCAATGAGCAGTTCTTC. The encoded protein is CASSPLTSGGPNEQFF.

Many counts were recorded for this clonotype. This rearrangement joins TRBV7-6 to TRBJ2-7, with a weak D call TRBD2 (6 bases). This CDR3 has 16 residues. The germline V and J ends were trimmed by 2 bases and 1 base, with 15 bases remaining between them. The V gene's germline CDR1 is SGHVS and CDR2 FNYEAQ. The CDR3: CASSLLRRAQSYEQYF. In DNA, the CDR3 is TGTGCCAGCAGCTTACTAAGGAGGGCTCAGTCCTACGAGCAGTACTTC.

This clonotype is judged medium-sized (0.01 to 0.1%). The chain carries TRBV29-1 and TRBJ1-1, with D uncertain. Germline-derived CDR1 and CDR2 are SQVTM and ANQGSEA. The length of the CDR3 is 12 residues. Trimming took off 2 bases at V and 8 bases at J, with 12 bases between the two ends. The CDR3 reads CSVELSSKEAFF. Written as DNA, the CDR3 is TGCAGCGTTGAACTATCCTCCAAGGAAGCTTTCTTT.

This clonotype was observed at least ten times. The chain joins TRBV29-1 to TRBJ2-3; TRBD1 or TRBD2 may be the D gene (5 bases each). Looked up from germline, CDR1 is SQVTM and CDR2 is ANQGSEA. This CDR3 has 14 amino acids. V was trimmed by 6 bases and J by 0 bases, leaving 13 bases between them. The CDR3, as DNA: TGCAGCGTACCGGGACGGAGAAGCACAGATACGCAGTATTTT. Translating it yields CSVPGRRSTDTQYF.

This clonotype was recorded at least ten times. The chain is built from TRBV6-6 and TRBJ1-5, with TRBD1 matching 9 bases. This CDR3 contains 15 residues. V dropped 7 bases and J dropped 5; count of bases not matched to a gene: 9. The V gene's germline CDR1 is MNHNY and CDR2 SVGAGI (reference sequence). The CDR3 protein is CASTKPDRGHQPQHF. CDR3 coding DNA: TGTGCCAGCACCAAACCGGACAGGGGACATCAGCCCCAGCATTTT.